What follows are 6 T cell receptor beta chains derived from one specimen sequenced in a study of shared clonotypes between healthy human individuals. Produced via immunoSEQ multiplex PCR; TCRdb's table is partial and in-frame only. The sample contains 2 million to 2.5 million clones, over 85% of which appear only once. Sequencing input: naive CD4+ T cells from PBMCs. Subset specified: CD45RA+ positively selected. These receptors were obtained from a man aged 18 to 29 in good health. Some clones in this sample may be carry-over from other donors' samples.

This sequence joins TRBV28 and TRBJ1-1, with D possibly TRBD1 on 6 matching bases. There are 13 residues in the CDR3. CDR1 MDHEN and CDR2 SYDVKM come from the germline V gene. The V and J ends lost 7 bases and 3 bases respectively, with 12 bases between them. The CDR3 loop reads CASNPGGDTEAFF. The DNA for the CDR3 is TGTGCCAGCAATCCCGGGGGCGACACTGAAGCTTTCTTT.

The chain couples TRBV11-2 to TRBJ2-7; 8 bases are shared with TRBD1. J lost 2 bases, V lost 4 bases, and 4 bases had no gene match. The length of the CDR3 is 14 residues. Germline V gene data show CDR1 as SGHAT and CDR2 as FQNNGV. The CDR3 protein is CASSWGTGPYEQYF. CDR3 in DNA: TGTGCCAGCAGCTGGGGGACAGGTCCCTACGAGCAGTACTTC. Full variable domain (rest looked up from reference TRBV11-2 and TRBJ2-7): EAGVAQSPRYKIIEKRQSVAFWCNPISGHATLYWYQQILGQGPKLLIQFQNNGVVDDSQLPKDRFSAERLKGVDSTLKIQPAKLEDSAVYLCASSWGTGPYEQYFGPGTRLTVT.

The CDR3 loop is CATSRQQGFYGYTF. The CDR3 DNA reads TGTGCCACCAGCAGGCAACAGGGCTTCTATGGCTACACCTTC. The gene calls are TRBV15 and TRBJ1-2, with D possibly being TRBD1 (6 bases). Trimming took 3 bases from V and 4 from J, leaving 12 bases between them. This CDR3 spans 14 amino acids. Germline V gene sequence: CDR1 LNHNV, CDR2 YYDKDF (reference sequence).

The V call is TRBV7-9, the J call TRBJ2-2; 7 bases line up with TRBD1. The CDR3 is 15 amino acids. Germline values: CDR1 SEHNR, CDR2 FQNEAQ (reference sequence). The ends lost 7 bases at V and 2 bases at J; junction bases unmatched: 7. CDR3 sequence (DNA): TGTGCCAGCACCCTAGAGGGGGCAAACACCGGGGAGCTGTTTTTT. The encoded protein is CASTLEGANTGELFF.

V usage is TRBV28 and J usage is TRBJ1-2; 7 nucleotides match TRBD1. The CDR3 is 15 residues long. In germline, CDR1 is MDHEN, CDR2 SYDVKM. V lost 4 bases and J lost 3; bases outside the gene matches: 8. CDR3 nucleotides: TGTGCCAGCAGTTCCGGACAGGATGGTGACTATGGCTACACCTTC. Its translation is CASSSGQDGDYGYTF.

The V gene is TRBV2, the J gene TRBJ2-3; 9 bases map to TRBD1. The CDR3 has 15 amino acids. The germline gives CDR1 SNHLY, CDR2 FYNNEI. The ends lost 5 bases at V and 0 bases at J; junction bases unmatched: 3. The CDR3 DNA sequence: TGTGCCAGCAGTTCCGGGACAGGGAGCACAGATACGCAGTATTTT. It is translated as CASSSGTGSTDTQYF.